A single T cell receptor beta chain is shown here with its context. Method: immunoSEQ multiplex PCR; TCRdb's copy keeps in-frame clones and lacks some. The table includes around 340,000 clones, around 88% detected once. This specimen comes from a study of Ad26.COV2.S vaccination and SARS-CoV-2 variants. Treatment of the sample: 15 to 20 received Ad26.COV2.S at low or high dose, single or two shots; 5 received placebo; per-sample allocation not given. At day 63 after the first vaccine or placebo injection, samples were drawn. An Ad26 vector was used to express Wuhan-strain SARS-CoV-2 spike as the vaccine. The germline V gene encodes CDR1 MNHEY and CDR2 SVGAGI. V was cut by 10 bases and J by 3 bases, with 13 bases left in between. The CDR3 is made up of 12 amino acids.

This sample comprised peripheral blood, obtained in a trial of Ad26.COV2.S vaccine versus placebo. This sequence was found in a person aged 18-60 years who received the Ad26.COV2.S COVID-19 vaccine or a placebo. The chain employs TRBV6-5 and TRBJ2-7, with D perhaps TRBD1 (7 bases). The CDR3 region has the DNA TGTGCCACGGAGGGGGCTAACTACGAGCAGTACTTC. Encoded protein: CATEGANYEQYF.